This T cell receptor beta chain was documented in a study of blood T cell repertoires in COVID-19. Original handling: Cell counts per sample came from amplifying reference gene primers. TCRdb's table, derived via immunoSEQ multiplex PCR, lists solely in-frame clones and lacks some. For V, J and clone size, that table is used; D and trimming come from the DNA. The sample lists about 140,000 clones; around 73% were seen once. Germline-derived CDR1 and CDR2 are PRHDT and FYEKMQ (reference sequence). There are 16 residues in the CDR3. After removal of 3 bases from V and 2 bases from J, the junction contained 3 bases not matched to a gene.

This chain joins TRBV13 and TRBJ2-5; 13 bases match TRBD2. The receptor was derived from a man aged 60 to 69 who had recovered from COVID-19. The sequenced material came from peripheral blood. CDR3 in amino acids: CASSLTTSGGQETQYF. CDR3 coding DNA: TGTGCCAGCAGCTTGACGACTAGCGGGGGGCAAGAGACCCAGTACTTC.